The present T cell receptor (beta chain) was sequenced within a study of naive and memory T cell subsets. V lost 3 bases and J lost 4; bases outside the gene matches: 8. There are 15 residues in the CDR3. Germline loops: CDR1 SGHDT, CDR2 YYEEEE. An equimolar mix of two oligonucleotides served as the beta constant-region primer for TRBC1 and TRBC2. Ligated cDNA was amplified by four rounds of PCR with nested alpha and beta constant-region primers and SP2. Ligation attached a single-stranded oligonucleotide with a 12-nucleotide UMI and the SP2 primer to the cDNA 3' end. TCRdb redid the calling of the UMI-ligation and nested PCR reads with MiXCR, one entry per CDR3 protein. The sample shows tens of thousands of distinct CDR3 sequences, roughly 9.3% of them seen only once.

This TCR came from a human donor in good health. The sequencing input was naive CD8+ T cells from blood. The rearrangement joins TRBV5-6 to TRBJ2-5; 8 positions match TRBD1. CDR3 amino acids: CASSSPRTGRETQYF. CDR3 DNA sequence: TGTGCCAGCAGCTCCCCCCGGACAGGGAGAGAGACCCAGTACTTC.